Listed here are 7 T cell receptor beta chains from one sample, sequenced in a study of T cell responses to AZD1222 COVID-19 vaccine (dated by TCRdb to about 2021). This specimen's time point label, per the study, means: about 28 days (+/-7) after the second vaccine dose. Libraries were built with the immunoSEQ multiplex PCR assay. This immuneACCESS table, as held by TCRdb, lists in-frame sequences with V and J called but not all clones. Of the missing ones, under half trace to an unresolved V gene in checked studies; the others have no known cause. This sample lists tens of thousands of clones; more than 85% were detected once. The ten largest clones take up less than 4% of the sample. The sample here was peripheral blood, taken 28 days after the second AZD1222 dose. The receptors here all came from an adult who received the AZD1222 COVID-19 vaccine.

The chain links TRBV19 to TRBJ2-7; tentative D call: TRBD1 (6 bases). The CDR3 loop spans 16 amino acids. Trimming stripped 6 bases from V and 0 bases from J, with 18 bases between. In germline, CDR1 is LNHDA, CDR2 SQIVND (reference sequence). The CDR3 loop reads CASRPTLGASSYEQYF. In nucleotides, the CDR3 is TGTGCCAGTAGGCCTACACTGGGGGCGAGCTCCTACGAGCAGTACTTC.

This chain uses TRBV29-1 with TRBJ2-1; 9 bases fit TRBD2. CDR3 size: 15 residues. Germline CDR1 and CDR2: SQVTM and ANQGSEA. The ends lost 2 bases at V and 8 bases at J; junction bases unmatched: 10. The CDR3 DNA is TGCAGCGTTGAATTGGGTAGCGGGGGAGTCGATGAGCAGTTCTTC. Its protein is CSVELGSGGVDEQFF.

The rearrangement uses TRBV5-1 and TRBJ1-2; 10 bases are shared with TRBD1. The J segment lost 6 bases and the V segment lost 6 bases, leaving 11 bases of the junction unmatched. This CDR3 has 15 residues. Germline V gene data show CDR1 as SGHRS and CDR2 as YFSETQ. CDR3: CASTSTTGGSNGYTF. The CDR3 DNA is TGCGCCAGCACTTCCACGACAGGGGGCTCGAATGGCTACACCTTC.

This chain connects TRBV7-9 to TRBJ1-2; D is perhaps TRBD1 (5 bases). Germline-derived CDR1 and CDR2 are SEHNR and FQNEAQ (reference sequence). Trimming cost V 5 bases and J 8 bases, with 12 bases left between them. The CDR3 is 12 amino acids. DNA for the CDR3: TGTGCCAGCAGCCCAGGGCGGGACGGCTACACCTTC. Its translation is CASSPGRDGYTF.

The chain has TRBV19 and TRBJ1-5; D unresolved. The CDR3 is made up of 18 amino acids. V dropped 4 bases and J dropped 0 bases, with 19 bases sitting between them. Germline values: CDR1 LNHDA, CDR2 SQIVND (reference sequence). CDR3 sequence reads: CASSTMTRAPYSNQPQHF. The CDR3 region has the DNA TGTGCCAGTAGTACCATGACAAGGGCCCCTTATAGCAATCAGCCCCAGCATTTT.

The chain recombines TRBV7-2 with TRBJ1-2; 9 bases are shared with TRBD1. The CDR3 spans 15 residues. CDR1 is SGHTA, CDR2 FQGNSA, per germline. V was pared by 5 bases and J by 5 bases, with 9 bases of the junction left unmatched. Written as DNA, the CDR3 is TGTGCCAGCAGCGAGGGACAGGGTAGAGGGTATGGCTACACCTTC. Protein: CASSEGQGRGYGYTF.

The CDR3 DNA follows: TGTGCCAGCAGCCCGGGACATTCCAACACCGGGGAGCTGTTTTTT. Its translation is CASSPGHSNTGELFF. The gene calls are TRBV5-6 and TRBJ2-2, with TRBD1 as a possible D gene (6 bases). The CDR3 extends over 15 amino acids. Trimming removed 4 bases from V and 2 bases from J, with 12 bases in between. The germline V gene encodes CDR1 SGHDT and CDR2 YYEEEE.